Sequencing of this T cell receptor beta chain was carried out in a study of T cell responses to AZD1222 COVID-19 vaccine. Generated by immunoSEQ multiplex PCR, the TCRdb table keeps only in-frame clones and is missing some. Of roughly 200,000 clones listed, roughly 94% are singletons. The ends lost 0 bases at V and 0 bases at J; junction bases unmatched: 3. Germline V gives CDR1 LNHDA, CDR2 SQIVND (reference sequence). CDR3 length equals 17 residues. V gene TRBV19 combines with J gene TRBJ2-2; 8 nucleotides agree with TRBD1. Source: peripheral blood, taken 28 days after the second dose of the MenACWY control vaccine. This TCR was sampled from an adult who received the MenACWY meningococcal vaccine as a control. The CDR3, as DNA: TGTGCCAGTAGTATAGATCGGGGACAGGCGAACACCGGGGAGCTGTTTTTT. Amino acid sequence: CASSIDRGQANTGELFF.